This TCR beta chain was sequenced for a study of early T cells in non-severe SARS-CoV-2 infection (dated by TCRdb to the early 2020s). Study-wide context: TCR sequencing used bulk RNA from unsorted whole blood, so alpha and beta chains could not be paired.

Set within a cohort of healthcare workers in London, UK, this nested case-control study involved weekly PCR testing of nasopharyngeal swabs along with blood sampling. Healthcare workers were recruited between 23 and 31 March 2020, during the week of the UK lockdown, and were followed weekly for up to about 15 weeks. Based on the germline V gene, the CDR1 and CDR2 sequences are MNHNS and SASEGT. There are 14 amino acids in the CDR3, from cysteine to phenylalanine inclusive. The kept DNA is CDR3 alone, 42 bases in frame from the first base. At the junction V is shortened by 6 bases and J by 6 bases, with 12 bases in between. This clonotype was observed a few times. There is no known antigen for this receptor. No quality values exist for individual bases; no much larger clone is one base distant. The method was 5' RACE. Sequencing was performed on a NextSeq 500. The TCR library protocol attached unique molecular identifiers to individual cDNA molecules to correct for sequencing error and PCR bias. Sequencing covered both TCR alpha and beta chains, and within each sample the abundances of alpha and beta sequences were tightly co-correlated. Turning to the authors' computational methods: Decombinator V4 was used to annotate the V gene, J gene and CDR3 of the TCR sequences. TCRs were defined as expanded if a significant change between any two time points was detected under a Poisson model with p below 0.0001. TCR abundances were normalised to the total number of TCRs sequenced per sample and expressed as counts per million. MAIT TCRs were defined by TRAV1-2 paired with TRAJ12, TRAJ20 or TRAJ33, and iNKT TCRs by TRAV10 paired with TRAJ18. VDJdb, accessed on 1 November 2021, was searched for TCRs annotated for CMV, EBV and SARS-CoV-2, and TCRs annotated for more than one antigen were excluded. TCRdb passed the public sequencing reads through fastp at Q25 and MiXCR, retaining productive beta sequences. CDR3 protein duplicates are merged, each entry listing the most common genes and DNA. It is TCRdb's table, rather than the study itself, that gives the V and J calls and clone size. The sample includes 90,000 to 130,000 distinct CDR3 sequences, with 12% observed a single time. Roughly 2.9% of the sample is taken by the ten largest.

The study at large found these results: VDJdb matching was skewed toward anti-spike CD8 responses and likely underestimated virus-specific expansions, missing private and CD4 specificities.

This clonotype was sampled from an adult who was a healthcare worker with PCR-confirmed SARS-CoV-2 infection or an uninfected control (not recorded which). Recombination connected TRBV6-1 to TRBJ1-6; tentative D gene TRBD1, with 5 bases matching. Sequenced material: whole blood. The nucleotides are TGTGCCAGCAGAACCGCAGGGACTAATTCACCCCTCCACTTT. This yields the protein CASRTAGTNSPLHF.